The TCR beta chain described here comes from a study of neurological immune-mediated disorders. Overall study results and limits: Repertoires from 18 of 34 multiple sclerosis patients grouped phylogenetically into a related-CDR3 cluster, suggesting a possible signature. None of the CDR3 amino acid sequences found in expanded clones was shared across subjects. This suggests that the TCR-beta repertoires were private in all groups.

Every sequencing run returned over 180 million TCR-beta sequences, which were derived from 15-18 subjects. TCRdb itself ran the 5' RACE reads through MiXCR, one entry per CDR3 protein. The sample carries fewer than 65,000 distinct CDR3 sequences, about 4.2% recorded once. It was from 2 million PBMCs stored at -80 C that the unsorted libraries were obtained. This clonotype came up many times. What it recognizes is unknown. This CDR3 is 13 amino acids long. Trimming removed 7 bases from V and 3 bases from J; junction bases left unmatched: 6. Germline-derived CDR1 and CDR2 are SGHAT and FQDESV (reference sequence).

The source of this sequence is a man aged 50-60 years with multiple sclerosis. The sequencing input was PBMCs. The rearrangement links TRBV11-1 to TRBJ2-7; TRBD2 aligns across 7 bases. CDR3 amino acids: CASTHPGGYEQYF. The CDR3 DNA sequence: TGTGCCAGCACGCACCCGGGAGGCTACGAGCAGTACTTC. The variable domain in full, with the rest retrieved from reference TRBV11-1 and TRBJ2-7, is EAEVAQSPRYKITEKSQAVAFWCDPISGHATLYWYRQILGQGPELLVQFQDESVVDDSQLPKDRFSAERLKGVDSTLKIQPAELGDSAMYLCASTHPGGYEQYFGPGTRLTVT.